A single sample gave rise to the 3 T cell receptor beta chains below, sequenced in a study of OX40 agonist ivuxolimab in advanced cancers. Sequencing used immunoSEQ multiplex PCR; TCRdb keeps in-frame clones, though not all of them. The data hold around 78,000 clones, with 81% observed a single time. Sequences were derived from CD4+ or CD8+ T cells sorted from blood, sampled in a trial of the OX40 agonist ivuxolimab. The receptors shown here come from an adult with an advanced solid tumor such as melanoma, head and neck, liver or kidney cancer.

V is TRBV21-1 and J is TRBJ1-2; TRBD1 was called by the table and not checked on the DNA. TRBV21-1 is a pseudogene locus. The CDR3 runs to 18 residues. The DNA for the CDR3 is TGTGCCAGCAGCAAGGGTAGACAGGGGGCGAAAGGGACGGGTGGCTACACCTTC. It encodes CASSKGRQGAKGTGGYTF.

V gene TRBV27 combines with J gene TRBJ1-4; perhaps TRBD1 as D (5 bases). The CDR3 extends over 14 amino acids. The V gene's germline CDR1 is MNHEY and CDR2 SMNVEV (reference sequence). Deletions cut 6 bases from V and 3 bases from J, with 11 bases between. The CDR3 sequence is CASRRGTANEKLFF. CDR3 DNA: TGTGCCAGCAGACGGGGCACCGCTAATGAAAAACTGTTTTTT.

This clone was seen only a few times. The chain carries TRBV5-1 and TRBJ1-3; unclear D gene. CDR1 SGHRS and CDR2 YFSETQ come from the germline V gene. The V end lost 0 bases, the J end lost 0 bases, and 7 bases lay between the germline ends. This CDR3 has 15 residues. The CDR3 nucleotides are TGCGCCAGCAGCTTGGGCAGAGGCTCTGGAAACACCATATATTTT. Encoded protein: CASSLGRGSGNTIYF.